This T cell receptor (beta chain) was captured by sequencing in a study of blood T cell repertoires in COVID-19. As for the study in general: Donors in the United States, Italy and Spain gave samples during acute or convalescent COVID-19. Sources were T cells, B-cell-depleted T cells, or PBMCs; the material itself was cDNA or gDNA.

The sample holds a few counts of this clone. V lost 0 bases, J lost 6 bases, and 15 bases lay in between. CDR1 and CDR2 (germline): SGHTA, FQGNSA. This CDR3 is 16 amino acids long. In the original workflow: Scientists estimated how many nucleated cells there were by amplifying reference gene primers. Generated by immunoSEQ multiplex PCR, the TCRdb table keeps only in-frame clones and is missing some. That table supplies the V and J calls and clone size; D and trimming were determined from the DNA. The data contain about 62,000 clones, 70% to 90% of them singletons. The sequenced sample was peripheral blood. This chain joins TRBV7-2 and TRBJ2-1; tentative D call: TRBD2 (6 bases). The receptor was isolated from a woman aged 55 to 70 with acute or convalescent COVID-19. The CDR3 is CASSLAGGSFGNEQFF. The CDR3, as DNA: TGTGCCAGCAGCTTAGCCGGGGGAAGTTTCGGCAATGAGCAGTTCTTC. The whole variable domain, filled in from reference TRBV7-2 and TRBJ2-1, reads GAGVSQSPSNKVTEKGKDVELRCDPISGHTALYWYRQSLGQGLEFLIYFQGNSAPDKSGLPSDRFSAERTGGSVSTLTIQRTQQEDSAVYLCASSLAGGSFGNEQFFGPGTRLTVL.